What follows are 20 T cell receptor beta chains derived from one specimen sequenced in a study of T cells expressing NK-cell markers. TCRdb processed the 5' RACE reads again and assigns one entry to each CDR3 protein, with no DNA. The sample data list about 260,000 distinct CDR3 sequences. Sequencing used blood T cells: a sorted CD56 or NKG2C T cell subset, CD4+ or CD8+ T cells, or bulk PBMC T cells (not recorded which). These receptors came from a woman between 18 and 70 years old in good health.

The V call is TRBV12-3 or TRBV12-4, the J call TRBJ2-1; checking the TCRdb D call of TRBD1 is not possible without DNA. The CDR3 loop spans 16 amino acids. The CDR3 loop is CASSLQGRSSYNEQFF.

The rearrangement uses TRBV20-1 and TRBJ2-1. There are 14 residues in the CDR3. Germline CDR1 reads DFQATT; CDR2 reads SNEGSKA (reference sequence). CDR3 region: CSASWGRDYNEQFF.

The chain recombines TRBV10-3 with TRBJ2-3; lacking DNA, the TRBD1 call made by TCRdb goes unchecked. Germline loops: CDR1 ENHRY, CDR2 SYGVKD. CDR3 size: 15 residues. The CDR3 region is CAISESRGTTDTQYF.

V is TRBV28 and J is TRBJ2-1; TCRdb picks TRBD2, but there is no DNA to check that call. Germline CDR1 reads MDHEN; CDR2 reads SYDVKM. The CDR3 has 13 amino acids. The CDR3 sequence is CASSLGLVFEQFF.

The rearrangement joins TRBV5-6 to TRBJ2-3. Germline assignment: CDR1 SGHDT and CDR2 YYEEEE. This CDR3 spans 12 amino acids. CDR3 sequence: CASSFGLDTQYF.

This sequence joins TRBV18 and TRBJ1-4. CDR1 and CDR2 from the germline V gene are KGHSH and LQKENI. The CDR3 is made up of 13 amino acids. CDR3: CASSPSRNEKLFF. Together with reference TRBV18 and TRBJ1-4, the CDR3 gives the full variable domain: NAGVMQNPRHLVRRRGQEARLRCSPMKGHSHVYWYRQLPEEGLKFMVYLQKENIIDESGMPKERFSAEFPKEGPSILRIQQVVRGDSAAYFCASSPSRNEKLFFGSGTQLSVL.

The chain employs TRBV12-3 or TRBV12-4 and TRBJ2-3; TCRdb designates TRBD1, a call that cannot be tested without DNA. The CDR3 covers 11 residues. CDR3 region: CASRGVGTQYF.

This chain connects TRBV10-1 to TRBJ2-4. The CDR3 consists of 13 residues. From germline, CDR1 is WNHNN and CDR2 SYGVQD (reference sequence). The CDR3 region is CASSAGRENIQYF.

The genes are TRBV29-1 and TRBJ2-5. CDR1 and CDR2 (germline): SQVTM, ANQGSEA. The CDR3 totals 13 residues. The CDR3 is CSVVAGIGETQYF.

V is TRBV7-2 and J is TRBJ2-1. Germline V gives CDR1 SGHTA, CDR2 FQGNSA. The CDR3 covers 14 residues. The CDR3 sequence is CASSLGPIYNEQFF.

V is TRBV20-1 and J is TRBJ2-7; there is no DNA to check the TCRdb D call of TRBD1. CDR3 length: 12 amino acids. Germline CDR1 and CDR2: DFQATT and SNEGSKA (reference sequence). The chain's CDR3 is CSAKILGGEQYF.

The chain uses TRBV5-1 and TRBJ2-6; absent DNA, TCRdb's TRBD2 call cannot be checked. Germline lookup yields CDR1 SGHRS and CDR2 YFSETQ. CDR3 size: 16 residues. The chain's CDR3 is CASSPGQSVPEEALTF.

The V and J genes are TRBV27 and TRBJ2-7; TCRdb outputs TRBD1, but without DNA this stays unchecked. This CDR3 region has 16 residues. The V gene's germline CDR1 is MNHEY and CDR2 SMNVEV (reference sequence). This CDR3 is CASSPGVGWRSYEQYF.

The chain links TRBV10-3 to TRBJ1-4; with no DNA, the TCRdb D assignment of TRBD1 cannot be verified. The length of the CDR3 is 15 residues. Germline CDR1 and CDR2: ENHRY and SYGVKD. This chain's CDR3 is CAISDRTGPNEKLFF.

Here the CDR3 reads CASSQGTSVGDTQYF. The chain combines TRBV4-3 with TRBJ2-3; the D gene TCRdb calls, TRBD2, cannot be checked with no DNA. In germline, CDR1 is LGHNA, CDR2 YSLEER. This CDR3 region has 15 residues.

The chain uses TRBV29-1 and TRBJ1-2; the D gene TCRdb calls, TRBD1, cannot be checked with no DNA. The CDR3 runs to 13 residues. Germline V gives CDR1 SQVTM, CDR2 ANQGSEA. The CDR3 reads CSVEGGDGYGYTF.

The V gene is TRBV7-9, the J gene TRBJ2-3; TCRdb names TRBD1, which stays unverified in the absence of DNA. The CDR3 covers 16 residues. The germline V gene encodes CDR1 SEHNR and CDR2 FQNEAQ (reference sequence). CDR3 sequence reads: CASSLLGPTGTDTQYF.

The chain has TRBV5-1 and TRBJ1-4. The germline V gene has CDR1 SGHRS and CDR2 YFSETQ. The CDR3 covers 17 residues. This CDR3 is CASSSPVTTGGTEKLFF.

This chain links TRBV12-3 or TRBV12-4 with TRBJ2-3; TCRdb calls TRBD1, which cannot be checked without DNA. The CDR3 consists of 14 residues. This chain's CDR3 is CASRNPGRGDTQYF.

The chain recombines TRBV29-1 with TRBJ2-1; the D call from TCRdb, TRBD1, cannot be confirmed without DNA. The germline CDR1 and CDR2 sequences are SQVTM and ANQGSEA. This CDR3 region has 16 residues. CDR3 amino acids: CSVRGGRTPSYNEQFF.